These 31 T cell receptor beta chains came from one sample sequenced in a study of cytomegalovirus exposure and HLA in healthy donors. The PCR employed 60 Vbeta primers together with 13 Jbeta primers. The assay was immunoSEQ multiplex PCR, and TCRdb's table has in-frame clones only and misses some. Among 150,000 to 200,000 clones, around 87% were seen once, and the ten largest hold under 2%. What was sequenced was PBMCs. Receptors originate from a woman between 18 and 29 years old in good health and CMV-seronegative.

The chain employs TRBV2 and TRBJ1-4; the D gene is possibly TRBD1 (5 bases). CDR1 and CDR2 (germline): SNHLY, FYNNEI. Trimming cost V 6 bases and J 10 bases, with 12 bases left between them. The CDR3 is 12 residues long. The CDR3 reads CASSSGNGKLFF. CDR3 DNA sequence: TGTGCCAGCAGCTCAGGGAACGGAAAACTGTTTTTT.

Comment on this clone: This same CDR3 is encoded by further DNA sequences in the sample. This chain connects TRBV5-1 to TRBJ1-2, with 7 nucleotides matching TRBD1. This CDR3 contains 13 residues. Losses at the gene ends were 0 bases for V and 5 bases for J; bases not matched to a gene: 1. From germline, CDR1 is SGHRS and CDR2 YFSETQ. The CDR3 reads CASSLDRGYGYTF. The CDR3, as DNA: TGCGCCAGCAGCTTGGACAGGGGTTATGGCTACACCTTC.

About this clone: Additional DNA sequences in this sample encode the identical CDR3. The chain has TRBV4-1 and TRBJ2-7; perhaps TRBD2 as D (7 bases). Trimming cost V 4 bases and J 3 bases, with 22 bases left between them. This CDR3 comprises 17 residues. CDR1 is MGHRA, CDR2 YSYEKL, per germline. The CDR3 region is CASSLGGGALGGYEQYF. Here the CDR3 DNA reads TGCGCCAGCAGCCTTGGAGGGGGGGCGTTAGGTGGCTACGAGCAGTACTTC.

The chain combines TRBV6-5 with TRBJ2-5, with D possibly being TRBD1 (5 bases). Trimming removed 2 bases from V and 5 bases from J, with 9 bases in between. This CDR3 region has 13 residues. Germline V gene lookup returns CDR1 MNHEY and CDR2 SVGAGI. The CDR3 coding sequence is TGTGCCAGCAGTTACGCAGGGCGGGAGACCCAGTACTTC. Protein sequence: CASSYAGRETQYF.

The chain recombines TRBV2 with TRBJ1-2; 11 bases match TRBD1. CDR1 and CDR2 from the germline V gene are SNHLY and FYNNEI. The CDR3 extends over 14 amino acids. V lost 8 bases, J lost 4 bases, and 6 bases stayed unmatched. CDR3 sequence: CASGGTGGLYGYTF. As DNA, the CDR3 is TGTGCCAGCGGGGGGACAGGGGGACTCTATGGCTACACCTTC.

This sequence joins TRBV6-5 and TRBJ2-7, with 8 bases aligning to TRBD1. Germline values: CDR1 MNHEY, CDR2 SVGAGI. The junction had 11 bases not matched to a gene; V was cut back by 7 bases and J by 6 bases. There are 14 residues in the CDR3. CDR3 loop: CASKVNRGVREQYF. The CDR3 DNA is TGTGCCAGCAAGGTAAACAGGGGGGTGCGCGAGCAGTACTTC.

The chain uses TRBV19 and TRBJ1-5; 8 bases line up with TRBD1. The CDR3 runs to 18 residues. J lost 7 bases, V lost 5 bases, and 19 bases had no gene match. Germline values: CDR1 LNHDA, CDR2 SQIVND (reference sequence). CDR3 protein: CASSAIALRRGLYQPQHF. CDR3 nucleotides: TGTGCCAGTAGTGCAATAGCCCTGCGCAGGGGGCTTTACCAGCCCCAGCATTTT.

The CDR3 loop is CASFLGTPNSPLHF. In DNA, the CDR3 is TGCGCCAGTTTCTTAGGGACACCGAATTCACCCCTCCACTTT. V is TRBV5-1 and J is TRBJ1-6; D perhaps matches TRBD1 (6 bases). Germline values: CDR1 SGHRS, CDR2 YFSETQ. The CDR3 spans 14 residues. V lost 8 bases to trimming and J lost 7 bases, with 16 bases between them.

The rearrangement uses TRBV28 and TRBJ2-1; 7 bases fit TRBD2. V gave up 7 bases and J gave up 8 bases; unmatched junction bases: 8. The CDR3 spans 13 residues. Germline V gives CDR1 MDHEN, CDR2 SYDVKM. CDR3 bases: TGTGCCAGCACCGTACTAGCGACGGATGAGCAGTTCTTC. Its protein is CASTVLATDEQFF.

The chain links TRBV6-5 to TRBJ2-5; D may be TRBD1 (5 bases). With 4 bases removed from V and 6 bases from J, the gap between germline ends came to 12 bases. The CDR3 loop spans 13 amino acids. CDR1 is MNHEY and CDR2 is SVGAGI in the germline V gene. The CDR3 spells CASSLTAGQTQYF. The CDR3 DNA reads as TGTGCCAGCAGTTTGACAGCAGGACAGACCCAGTACTTC.

The chain employs TRBV28 and TRBJ1-3, with 7 bases identical to TRBD1. Germline lookup yields CDR1 MDHEN and CDR2 SYDVKM. V trimming: 5 bases; J trimming: 2 bases; junction bases outside the gene matches: 6. The CDR3 length is 15 residues. This CDR3 reads CASSPTGDTGNTIYF. Written as DNA, the CDR3 is TGTGCCAGCAGTCCTACAGGGGATACTGGAAACACCATATATTTT.

The J gene is TRBJ1-1, the V gene TRBV6-1, with a possible D match to TRBD1 (5 bases). CDR3 length equals 12 residues. V was clipped by 8 bases and J by 5 bases, with 12 bases between them. CDR1 and CDR2 from the germline V gene are MNHNS and SASEGT. The CDR3 sequence is CASRGEGTEAFF. DNA of the CDR3: TGTGCCAGCCGGGGGGAGGGAACTGAAGCTTTCTTT.

This chain connects TRBV7-8 to TRBJ2-7; D is perhaps TRBD1 (5 bases). The CDR3 spans 19 residues. In germline, CDR1 is SGHVS, CDR2 FQNEAQ. Trimming stripped 1 base from V and 0 bases from J, with 22 bases between. The CDR3 DNA is TGTGCCAGCAGCTTAGACAGCGTTAAGGGGATATCGAGCTCCTACGAGCAGTACTTC. This sequence encodes CASSLDSVKGISSSYEQYF.

This rearrangement joins TRBV10-3 to TRBJ1-3; 7 bases agree with TRBD1. The CDR3 extends over 17 amino acids. Germline lookup yields CDR1 ENHRY and CDR2 SYGVKD. Losses at the gene ends were 2 bases for V and 5 bases for J; bases not matched to a gene: 12. This chain's CDR3 is CAISEARTGAARNTIYF. The CDR3 DNA follows: TGTGCCATCAGTGAGGCAAGGACAGGAGCGGCACGAAACACCATATATTTT.

The chain joins TRBV4-1 to TRBJ2-2; 10 bases agree with TRBD2. V lost 6 bases, J lost 2 bases, and 6 bases stayed unmatched. This CDR3 contains 16 residues. CDR1 and CDR2 from the germline V gene are MGHRA and YSYEKL. In DNA, the CDR3 is TGCGCCAGCAGGGATGGACTAGCGGTTAACACCGGGGAGCTGTTTTTT. This encodes CASRDGLAVNTGELFF.

This chain joins TRBV11-1 and TRBJ2-7; 7 positions agree with TRBD1. The CDR3 runs 19 residues. CDR1 and CDR2 from the germline V gene are SGHAT and FQDESV (reference sequence). V lost 2 bases to trimming and J lost 7 bases; unmatched junction nucleotides: 23. The CDR3 DNA sequence: TGTGCCAGCAGCTTACGCCTTACCCCTAGGGGACAGATTCGGAGGGAGCAGTACTTC. Residues: CASSLRLTPRGQIRREQYF. Full variable domain (remainder filled in from reference TRBV11-1 and TRBJ2-7): EAEVAQSPRYKITEKSQAVAFWCDPISGHATLYWYRQILGQGPELLVQFQDESVVDDSQLPKDRFSAERLKGVDSTLKIQPAELGDSAMYLCASSLRLTPRGQIRREQYFGPGTRLTVT.

V gene TRBV11-3 combines with J gene TRBJ2-1; 7 bases align to TRBD1. Per the germline V gene, CDR1 is SGHNT and CDR2 is YENEEA. The CDR3 is 15 residues long. The J segment lost 3 bases and the V segment lost 2 bases, leaving 4 bases of the junction unmatched. DNA of the CDR3: TGTGCCAGCAGCTTAATGGCAGGGGGCTACAATGAGCAGTTCTTC. Encoded protein: CASSLMAGGYNEQFF.

V and J are TRBV30 and TRBJ2-1; the D gene is possibly TRBD1 (6 bases). CDR3 size: 14 residues. V lost 1 base and J 5 bases, leaving 12 bases between the germline ends. Germline CDR1 reads GTSNPN; CDR2 reads SVGIG (reference sequence). CDR3 in DNA: TGTGCCTGGAGTGAGGGGCAGGGGCACAATGAGCAGTTCTTC. Encoded protein: CAWSEGQGHNEQFF.

This rearrangement joins TRBV27 to TRBJ2-3; 9 bases agree with TRBD2. The CDR3 has 16 amino acids. The germline V gene has CDR1 MNHEY and CDR2 SMNVEV (reference sequence). Trimming took 4 bases from V and 2 from J; bases not matched to a gene: 7. The CDR3: CASSSRRLADTDTQYF. CDR3 DNA sequence: TGTGCCAGCAGTTCCCGGCGACTAGCGGACACAGATACGCAGTATTTT.

The chain joins TRBV30 to TRBJ2-3, with D possibly matching TRBD2 (6 bases). The germline CDR1 and CDR2 sequences are GTSNPN and SVGIG (reference sequence). This CDR3 has 18 amino acids. Between the trimmed V and J ends, which lost 3 bases and 0 bases, there was a span of 22 bases. CDR3: CAWSDAGWARSSTDTQYF. The DNA of the CDR3 is TGTGCCTGGAGCGACGCGGGATGGGCTAGATCTAGCACAGATACGCAGTATTTT. Full variable domain (remainder filled in from reference TRBV30 and TRBJ2-3): SQTIHQWPATLVQPVGSPLSLECTVEGTSNPNLYWYRQAAGRGLQLLFYSVGIGQISSEVPQNLSASRPQDRQFILSSKKLLLSDSGFYLCAWSDAGWARSSTDTQYFGPGTRLTVL.

This chain joins TRBV5-1 and TRBJ1-1, with D maybe TRBD1 (6 bases). The germline V gene has CDR1 SGHRS and CDR2 YFSETQ. The CDR3 loop spans 15 amino acids. The V gene lost 4 bases and the J gene lost 3 bases, with 16 bases spanning the gap. In DNA form, the CDR3 reads TGCGCCAGCAGCCCCGGGGGGACATCTTACACTGAAGCTTTCTTT. It encodes CASSPGGTSYTEAFF.

The chain has TRBV19 and TRBJ2-2; D might be TRBD2 (5 bases). This CDR3 comprises 16 residues. The V gene lost 6 bases and the J gene lost 0 bases, with 14 bases spanning the gap. The germline CDR1 and CDR2 sequences are LNHDA and SQIVND (reference sequence). Here the CDR3 reads CASRGGPLANTGELFF. DNA of the CDR3: TGTGCCAGTAGAGGCGGGCCCCTCGCGAACACCGGGGAGCTGTTTTTT.

The gene calls are TRBV27 and TRBJ2-7; D is undetermined. This CDR3 region has 14 residues. The V gene lost 6 bases and the J gene lost 4 bases, with 16 bases spanning the gap. Germline V gene data show CDR1 as MNHEY and CDR2 as SMNVEV (reference sequence). The CDR3 sequence: CASSPSNPLYEQYF. CDR3 in DNA: TGTGCCAGCAGCCCTAGTAATCCGCTTTACGAGCAGTACTTC.

This chain connects TRBV19 to TRBJ2-3; maybe TRBD2 (5 bases). V lost 0 bases, J lost 5 bases, and 18 bases lay in between. The CDR3 has 17 residues. The germline CDR1 and CDR2 sequences are LNHDA and SQIVND (reference sequence). CDR3: CASSIDAAAGGRDTQYF. The CDR3 nucleotides read TGTGCCAGTAGTATAGATGCGGCGGCGGGTGGGCGAGATACGCAGTATTTT.

This clone came up once. This rearrangement joins TRBV30 to TRBJ2-2, with 10 bases that match TRBD2. Germline-derived CDR1 and CDR2 are GTSNPN and SVGIG (reference sequence). The J segment lost 6 bases and the V segment lost 5 bases, leaving 6 bases of the junction unmatched. The CDR3 totals 14 residues. The CDR3 sequence: CAWGTSAHAGELFF. The CDR3 DNA follows: TGTGCCTGGGGGACTAGCGCTCACGCCGGGGAGCTGTTTTTT. The full variable domain, in which reference TRBV30 and TRBJ2-2 provide the parts outside the CDR3, is SQTIHQWPATLVQPVGSPLSLECTVEGTSNPNLYWYRQAAGRGLQLLFYSVGIGQISSEVPQNLSASRPQDRQFILSSKKLLLSDSGFYLCAWGTSAHAGELFFGEGSRLTVL.

The V gene is TRBV19, the J gene TRBJ1-1, with 10 positions matching TRBD1. With 6 bases clipped from V and 11 bases from J, the junction kept 6 bases outside the gene matches. The germline CDR1 and CDR2 sequences are LNHDA and SQIVND (reference sequence). CDR3 length: 12 residues. CDR3 DNA: TGTGCCAGTAGCGACAGGGGGCAAAGCGCTTTCTTT. It yields the protein CASSDRGQSAFF.

This clone has a single count. The chain couples TRBV5-6 to TRBJ2-7; 8 nucleotides agree with TRBD1. The V gene's germline CDR1 is SGHDT and CDR2 YYEEEE. The trim removed 7 bases at V and 6 bases at J, leaving 18 bases unmatched. The CDR3 is 16 amino acids. CDR3 in DNA: TGTGCCAGCTCCCCTACGAGGGGGCAGGGGGCGTCCGAGCAGTACTTC. Protein: CASSPTRGQGASEQYF.

V is TRBV27 and J is TRBJ2-1, with 8 bases lining up with TRBD1. The CDR3 is made up of 14 amino acids. Losses at the gene ends were 6 bases for V and 5 bases for J; bases not matched to a gene: 6. Germline V gene sequence: CDR1 MNHEY, CDR2 SMNVEV (reference sequence). The CDR3, as DNA: TGTGCCAGCAGACGCAGGGGGCCAAACAATGAGCAGTTCTTC. It codes for CASRRRGPNNEQFF.

The chain couples TRBV11-2 to TRBJ1-2, with TRBD1 matching over 7 bases. V shed 5 bases and J 7 bases; nucleotides not matched to a gene: 7. The germline V gene encodes CDR1 SGHAT and CDR2 FQNNGV. There are 13 residues in the CDR3. CDR3 amino acids: CASSHRGGTGYTF. The CDR3 coding sequence is TGTGCCAGCAGCCACAGGGGCGGGACTGGCTACACCTTC.

The J gene is TRBJ1-1, the V gene TRBV19; no clear D. Germline CDR1 LNHDA, CDR2 SQIVND (reference sequence). The CDR3 runs 18 residues. Trimming cost V 3 bases and J 0 bases, with 20 bases left between them. The CDR3: CASSILFSTAAMNTEAFF. CDR3 nucleotide sequence: TGTGCCAGTAGTATCCTTTTTTCGACTGCTGCTATGAACACTGAAGCTTTCTTT. The full variable domain, in which reference TRBV19 and TRBJ1-1 provide the parts outside the CDR3, is DGGITQSPKYLFRKEGQNVTLSCEQNLNHDAMYWYRQDPGQGLRLIYYSQIVNDFQKGDIAEGYSVSREKKESFPLTVTSAQKNPTAFYLCASSILFSTAAMNTEAFFGQGTRLTVV.

The rearrangement uses TRBV30 and TRBJ2-1; TRBD2 agrees at 7 bases. The germline V gene encodes CDR1 GTSNPN and CDR2 SVGIG (reference sequence). The CDR3 loop spans 14 amino acids. The V segment lost 3 bases and the J segment 1 base; nucleotides outside the gene matches: 3. The CDR3, as DNA: TGTGCCTGGAGCGGGGGGTTATCCTACAATGAGCAGTTCTTC. It specifies CAWSGGLSYNEQFF.